Following are 28 T cell receptor beta chains from one sample sequenced in a study of cytomegalovirus exposure and HLA in healthy donors. This PCR relied on a set of 60 Vbeta primers and 13 Jbeta primers. Profiled with immunoSEQ multiplex PCR; TCRdb holds only in-frame clones, not every one. This sample contains 60,000 to 70,000 clones. Sequenced input: PBMCs. The receptors were gathered from a boy between 10 and 17 years old in good health and CMV-seronegative.

The chain carries TRBV7-9 and TRBJ1-2; 7 nucleotides line up with TRBD1. Germline trimming cut 1 base from V and 7 bases from J; bases unmatched to any gene: 3. Germline V gives CDR1 SEHNR, CDR2 FQNEAQ (reference sequence). This CDR3 has 13 amino acids. CDR3 in DNA: TGTGCCAGCAGCTTAGAATCAGGGGGTGGCTACACCTTC. It specifies CASSLESGGGYTF.

The genes are TRBV7-8 and TRBJ2-7; 8 bases are shared with TRBD2. This CDR3 is 13 amino acids long. CDR1 SGHVS and CDR2 FQNEAQ come from the germline V gene. J lost 2 bases, V lost 6 bases, and 3 bases had no gene match. The CDR3 reads CASSAAGAYEQYF. CDR3 sequence (DNA): TGTGCCAGCAGTGCAGCGGGAGCCTACGAGCAGTACTTC.

The V and J genes are TRBV5-6 and TRBJ1-1; 8 bases are a match to TRBD1. The germline gives CDR1 SGHDT, CDR2 YYEEEE. CDR3 length equals 14 residues. J was trimmed by 6 bases and V by 2 bases; bases with no gene match: 6. In DNA, the CDR3 is TGTGCCAGCAGCTTCCCCGGACAGGGACCTGAAGCTTTCTTT. Its translation is CASSFPGQGPEAFF.

The CDR3 loop reads CASSSTGYGGTEAFF. The CDR3 DNA reads TGTGCCAGCAGTTCGACAGGGTACGGGGGAACTGAAGCTTTCTTT. This chain uses TRBV6-5 with TRBJ1-1; 7 nucleotides line up with TRBD1. Germline V gene lookup returns CDR1 MNHEY and CDR2 SVGAGI. The V and J ends lost 4 bases and 5 bases, in that order; junction bases with no gene match: 10. The CDR3 has 15 residues.

This CDR3 reads CASSLPRTSGGGYEQFF. The CDR3 nucleotides read TGTGCCAGCAGCTTACCACGGACTAGCGGGGGCGGCTATGAGCAGTTCTTC. This chain connects TRBV7-8 to TRBJ2-1; 13 nucleotides agree with TRBD2. The CDR3 has 17 residues. The V gene's germline CDR1 is SGHVS and CDR2 FQNEAQ. V was clipped by 2 bases and J by 8 bases; unmatched bases: 9.

CDR3 sequence: CASSLARQSATNEKLFF. For the CDR3, the DNA is TGCGCCAGCAGCTTGGCGCGACAGAGTGCAACTAATGAAAAACTGTTTTTT. The chain joins TRBV5-1 to TRBJ1-4; D may be TRBD1 (5 bases). Germline V CDR1 and CDR2: SGHRS, YFSETQ. V lost 0 bases and J lost 0, with 12 bases in between. CDR3 length: 17 amino acids.

The rearrangement uses TRBV7-9 and TRBJ1-2; no definite D call. Per the germline V gene, CDR1 is SEHNR and CDR2 is FQNEAQ (reference sequence). The CDR3 is made up of 11 amino acids. V was shortened by 2 bases and J by 8 bases, with 6 bases between the two germline ends. The CDR3 region is CASSLTGGYTF. The CDR3 DNA follows: TGTGCCAGCAGCTTAACGGGGGGCTACACCTTC.

V and J are TRBV30 and TRBJ2-5; tentatively, D is TRBD1 (6 bases). With the DNA end fitting TRBJ2-7 better, the J assignment may be wrong. Per germline, CDR1 GTSNPN and CDR2 SVGIG (reference sequence). The CDR3 spans 12 residues. In DNA, the CDR3 is TGTGCCTGGAGTAATACAGGGTCCGAGCAGTACTTC. This gives the protein CAWSNTGSEQYF.

The chain carries TRBV5-1 and TRBJ2-5; D perhaps matches TRBD2 (5 bases). This CDR3 is 15 amino acids long. With 0 bases removed from V and 5 bases from J, the gap between germline ends came to 14 bases. Germline V gene sequence: CDR1 SGHRS, CDR2 YFSETQ. The CDR3 DNA reads as TGCGCCAGCAGCTTGGTCGGGGAAGTTGGCGAGACCCAGTACTTC. This sequence encodes CASSLVGEVGETQYF.

This chain links TRBV2 with TRBJ2-1, with D unclear. The CDR3 length is 11 residues. Germline CDR1 reads SNHLY; CDR2 reads FYNNEI. Between the trimmed V and J ends, which lost 0 bases and 15 bases, there was a span of 9 bases. CDR3 residues: CASSEAATGFF. CDR3 sequence (DNA): TGTGCCAGCAGTGAAGCGGCGACTGGGTTCTTC.

The chain combines TRBV7-9 with TRBJ2-1; 11 bases line up with TRBD2. Looked up from germline, CDR1 is SEHNR and CDR2 is FQNEAQ (reference sequence). Losses at the gene ends were 5 bases for V and 8 bases for J; bases not matched to a gene: 11. CDR3 length: 16 amino acids. The CDR3 region has the DNA TGTGCCAGCAGCGCGTTAGCGGGAGGGCCTTGGCATGAGCAGTTCTTC. Amino acids: CASSALAGGPWHEQFF.

The chain employs TRBV5-6 and TRBJ2-1; 7 bases are shared with TRBD2. CDR3 length: 15 amino acids. V trimming: 4 bases; J trimming: 6 bases; junction bases outside the gene matches: 10. The V gene's germline CDR1 is SGHDT and CDR2 YYEEEE. The CDR3 reads CASSPSERGGNEQFF. The CDR3 region has the DNA TGTGCCAGCAGCCCCTCGGAGCGCGGGGGCAATGAGCAGTTCTTC.

The V call is TRBV30, the J call TRBJ2-7; a possible D gene is TRBD2 (6 bases). CDR3 length: 14 amino acids. Germline V gene lookup returns CDR1 GTSNPN and CDR2 SVGIG (reference sequence). The V end was cut by 1 base, the J end by 3 bases, with 13 bases between. The CDR3 bases are TGTGCCTGGAGTGATAGCGGCCCCCACTACGAGCAGTACTTC. Protein sequence: CAWSDSGPHYEQYF.

The chain joins TRBV2 to TRBJ1-1; 7 bases map to TRBD1. This CDR3 contains 15 residues. Germline CDR1 is SNHLY and CDR2 is FYNNEI. V trimming: 6 bases; J trimming: 7 bases; junction bases outside the gene matches: 14. CDR3 sequence reads: CASRTTSSGGGEAFF. The CDR3 nucleotides read TGTGCCAGCAGAACCACCAGTTCAGGGGGTGGTGAAGCTTTCTTT. The full variable domain, with the rest looked up from reference TRBV2 and TRBJ1-1, is EPEVTQTPSHQVTQMGQEVILRCVPISNHLYFYWYRQILGQKVEFLVSFYNNEISEKSEIFDDQFSVERPDGSNFTLKIRSTKLEDSAMYFCASRTTSSGGGEAFFGQGTRLTVV.

The J gene is TRBJ1-3, the V gene TRBV29-1; 9 bases are shared with TRBD1. CDR3 length: 16 amino acids. Trimming removed 6 bases from V and 0 bases from J; junction bases left unmatched: 9. Germline V gene lookup returns CDR1 SQVTM and CDR2 ANQGSEA. CDR3 in DNA: TGCAGCGTGCGACAGGGGGTAACAAGCTCTGGAAACACCATATATTTT. Translated, it gives CSVRQGVTSSGNTIYF.

The J gene is TRBJ1-3, the V gene TRBV16; perhaps TRBD1 as D (5 bases). CDR1 is KGHSY, CDR2 FQNENV, per germline. This CDR3 is 13 amino acids long. Trimming took 5 bases from V and 4 from J, leaving 9 bases between them. CDR3 sequence (DNA): TGTGCCAGCAGCACACCAGGGGGAAACACCATATATTTT. This gives the protein CASSTPGGNTIYF.

The V gene is TRBV29-1, the J gene TRBJ1-2, with a weak D call TRBD1 (6 bases). Germline-derived CDR1 and CDR2 are SQVTM and ANQGSEA. This CDR3 spans 15 amino acids. V lost 0 bases, J lost 5 bases, and 16 bases lay in between. Written as DNA, the CDR3 is TGCAGCGTTGAAGATCTTCGACAGGATTCTTATGGCTACACCTTC. Translating gives CSVEDLRQDSYGYTF.

This chain links TRBV10-1 with TRBJ2-7; TRBD1 might be the D (6 bases). Germline CDR1 WNHNN, CDR2 SYGVQD (reference sequence). Trimming stripped 0 bases from V and 4 bases from J, with 10 bases between. The CDR3 has 14 amino acids. The CDR3 loop reads CASSESQTGYEQYF. For the CDR3, the DNA is TGCGCCAGCAGTGAGTCCCAGACAGGTTACGAGCAGTACTTC.

About this clone itself: A junction end diverges from the germline sequence, so it may reflect a read error. The rearrangement uses TRBV4-2 and TRBJ1-1; 10 positions agree with TRBD1. Looked up from germline, CDR1 is LGHNA and CDR2 is YNFKEQ. The CDR3 extends over 15 amino acids. The CDR3 spells CASSQEGQGNSEAFF. The CDR3 nucleotides are TGTGCCAGCAGCCAGGAGGGACAGGGGAACTCTGAAGCTTTCTTT.

The CDR3 bases are TGTGCCAGCAGTTTAAGGGGCGGCTATGGCTACACCTTC. Its translation is CASSLRGGYGYTF. The V gene is TRBV27, the J gene TRBJ1-2; D may be TRBD1 (5 bases). Germline V lookup: CDR1 MNHEY, CDR2 SMNVEV (reference sequence). V lost 2 bases and J lost 4, with 8 bases in between. The CDR3 is made up of 13 amino acids.

The chain recombines TRBV5-1 with TRBJ2-5, with 8 nucleotides matching TRBD2. J gave up 2 bases and V 5 bases, and 8 bases lay outside the gene matches. The V gene's germline CDR1 is SGHRS and CDR2 YFSETQ. The CDR3 loop spans 15 amino acids. The CDR3 DNA follows: TGCGCCAGCAGTTATTTAGGGACTAGACAAGAGACCCAGTACTTC. Its protein product is CASSYLGTRQETQYF. The whole variable domain, filled in from reference TRBV5-1 and TRBJ2-5, reads KAGVTQTPRYLIKTRGQQVTLSCSPISGHRSVSWYQQTPGQGLQFLFEYFSETQRNKGNFPGRFSGRQFSNSRSEMNVSTLELGDSALYLCASSYLGTRQETQYFGPGTRLLVL.

The CDR3 region has the DNA TGCGCCAGCAGCTTGTCTAGCGGGGGGGCCCCGGATACGCAGTATTTT. Protein: CASSLSSGGAPDTQYF. This sequence joins TRBV5-1 and TRBJ2-3; 12 bases agree with TRBD2. V trimming: 1 base; J trimming: 6 bases; junction bases outside the gene matches: 6. The germline V gene has CDR1 SGHRS and CDR2 YFSETQ. CDR3 length: 16 amino acids. The complete variable domain, with remaining parts taken from reference TRBV5-1 and TRBJ2-3, reads KAGVTQTPRYLIKTRGQQVTLSCSPISGHRSVSWYQQTPGQGLQFLFEYFSETQRNKGNFPGRFSGRQFSNSRSEMNVSTLELGDSALYLCASSLSSGGAPDTQYFGPGTRLTVL.

V gene TRBV19 combines with J gene TRBJ2-3; 10 bases map to TRBD2. Germline CDR1 LNHDA, CDR2 SQIVND (reference sequence). With V trimmed by 5 bases and J by 5 bases, 10 bases remained unmatched. The CDR3 contains 16 residues. CDR3 sequence: CASSSRLAGVLDTQYF. The CDR3 DNA sequence: TGTGCCAGTAGTTCCCGTCTAGCGGGAGTCTTAGATACGCAGTATTTT. The variable domain in full, with the rest retrieved from reference TRBV19 and TRBJ2-3, is DGGITQSPKYLFRKEGQNVTLSCEQNLNHDAMYWYRQDPGQGLRLIYYSQIVNDFQKGDIAEGYSVSREKKESFPLTVTSAQKNPTAFYLCASSSRLAGVLDTQYFGPGTRLTVL.

The chain joins TRBV6-5 to TRBJ1-1; D is uncertain. The CDR3 totals 13 residues. Germline CDR1 reads MNHEY; CDR2 reads SVGAGI. V was pared by 5 bases and J by 1 base, with 8 bases between. The CDR3 reads CASSTDKNTEAFF. The DNA for the CDR3 is TGTGCCAGCAGTACTGACAAGAACACTGAAGCTTTCTTT.

This chain links TRBV19 with TRBJ2-1, with unresolved D. CDR3 length equals 13 residues. CDR1 LNHDA and CDR2 SQIVND come from the germline V gene (reference sequence). Trimming stripped 5 bases from V and 7 bases from J, with 12 bases between. CDR3 nucleotides: TGTGCCAGTAGTGGCAGGTTGTTAAATGAGCAGTTCTTC. Translated: CASSGRLLNEQFF.

This sequence joins TRBV18 and TRBJ1-5; TRBD1 might be the D (6 bases). With 4 bases removed from V and 0 bases from J, the gap between germline ends came to 10 bases. This CDR3 contains 15 residues. Germline CDR1 reads KGHSH; CDR2 reads LQKENI. The CDR3 nucleotides read TGTGCCAGCTCACGAGGACAGATTAGCAATCAGCCCCAGCATTTT. As protein: CASSRGQISNQPQHF. Combining the CDR3 with reference TRBV18 and TRBJ1-5 gives the whole variable domain NAGVMQNPRHLVRRRGQEARLRCSPMKGHSHVYWYRQLPEEGLKFMVYLQKENIIDESGMPKERFSAEFPKEGPSILRIQQVVRGDSAAYFCASSRGQISNQPQHFGDGTRLSIL.

The chain has TRBV15 and TRBJ1-4; maybe TRBD1 (6 bases). The CDR3 has 15 amino acids. Germline lookup yields CDR1 LNHNV and CDR2 YYDKDF (reference sequence). Trimming stripped 5 bases from V and 5 bases from J, with 15 bases between. The DNA for the CDR3 is TGTGCCACCAGCCCCCGGACAGCGCCAAATGAAAAACTGTTTTTT. This translates into CATSPRTAPNEKLFF.

The chain joins TRBV19 to TRBJ1-5; possibly TRBD1 for D (5 bases). Germline CDR1 and CDR2: LNHDA and SQIVND (reference sequence). The V end lost 9 bases, the J end lost 0 bases, and 12 bases lay between the germline ends. The CDR3 has 14 amino acids. In DNA form, the CDR3 reads TGTGCCAGCCAGGGCCCATATAGCAATCAGCCCCAGCATTTT. The encoded protein is CASQGPYSNQPQHF.